One and the same sample provided the 3 T cell receptor beta chains below, sequenced in a study of blood T cells in healthy people across ages. Primed by a sample-barcoded 5' primer and a J-beta primer mix, a second PCR proceeded for roughly 6 to 12 cycles. TCRdb fed the 5' RACE reads into MiXCR, producing one record per CDR3 protein. The profile covers about 760,000 distinct CDR3 sequences, with 56% appearing a single time and around 24% taken by the ten largest. The specimen was blood. The receptors were gathered from a man in his forties in good health.

In this sample, this clonotype turned up a few times. V is TRBV6-5 and J is TRBJ2-7; no firm D call. The CDR3 is 14 amino acids. Germline-derived CDR1 and CDR2 are MNHEY and SVGAGI. V dropped 6 bases and J dropped 2 bases, with 14 bases sitting between them. In DNA, the CDR3 is TGTGCCAGCAGCTCCTCCGACTTCGCCTACGAGCAGTACTTC. The encoded protein is CASSSSDFAYEQYF.

This chain uses TRBV2 with TRBJ2-3; 9 nucleotides match TRBD2. The germline V gene has CDR1 SNHLY and CDR2 FYNNEI. The CDR3 totals 16 residues. After removal of 4 bases from V and 1 base from J, the junction contained 6 bases not matched to a gene. CDR3 DNA: TGTGCCAGCAGTGCCGGACTAGCGTCTGGCACAGATACGCAGTATTTT. Its protein is CASSAGLASGTDTQYF.

V gene TRBV7-2 combines with J gene TRBJ2-3; D gene ambiguous. Germline V gives CDR1 SGHTA, CDR2 FQGNSA. This CDR3 spans 12 amino acids. V was pared by 1 base and J by 5 bases, with 4 bases between. CDR3 nucleotides: TGTGCCAGCAGCTTAGTTATAGATACGCAGTATTTT. As protein: CASSLVIDTQYF.